This T cell receptor beta chain was identified in a study of low-dose radiotherapy and immunotherapy resistance in tumors. At the level of the study: Intravenous ipilimumab 1 mg/kg every six weeks was given with nivolumab 240 mg every two weeks. Daily, from cycle 1 day 1 and for four cycles, patients took oral aspirin 300 mg.

Germline V gene sequence: CDR1 SGHRS, CDR2 YFSETQ. The CDR3 spans 15 residues. With 0 bases clipped from V and 3 bases from J, the junction kept 4 bases outside the gene matches. Both TCRalpha and TCRbeta chains were reverse transcribed with V-gene-specific primers. A roughly 20-cycle PCR with a constant-region primer and V-primer adapter amplified TCRs. TCRdb re-called the reads through MiXCR, storing one row per CDR3 protein. Of 65,000 to 90,000 distinct CDR3 sequences listed, approximately 17% are singletons. There are many counts of this clonotype. As for time point: before trial treatment. This TCR was recovered from a male donor with prostate cancer. Sequenced here: PBMCs, sampled before treatment. V is TRBV5-1 and J is TRBJ2-7; 9 positions match TRBD1. The CDR3 protein is CASSLGTGDRYEQYF. The DNA of the CDR3 is TGCGCCAGCAGCTTGGGGACAGGGGACCGCTACGAGCAGTACTTC.